These T cell receptor beta chains were read from a single sample in a study of blood T cell repertoires in COVID-19. The assay was immunoSEQ multiplex PCR, and TCRdb's table has in-frame clones only and misses some. The data show 140,000 or so clones, roughly 80% seen once. The sample consisted of peripheral blood. All receptors come from a man aged 50 or older with active or convalescent COVID-19. Each CDR3 is given with its conserved first and last residue. A D gene is named only where the DNA matches it firmly. Clone size appears in some rows only: once, few, many, or a class for an expanded clone.

D: TRBD1; size: -; V: TRBV5-1; J: TRBJ2-1; DNA: TGCGCCAGCAGCAAAATAACAGGGGGCGAAGGGGATGAGCAGTTCTTC; CDR3: CASSKITGGEGDEQFF
D: TRBD2; size: -; V: TRBV6-5; J: TRBJ2-7; DNA: TGTGCCAGCAGTTACGGGACGGGGGGCTACGAGCAGTACTTC; CDR3: CASSYGTGGYEQYF
D: -; size: once; V: TRBV28; J: TRBJ2-7; DNA: TGTGCCAGCAAAATAGGGGATTGGAGCTACGAGCAGTACTTC; CDR3: CASKIGDWSYEQYF
D: TRBD2; size: few; V: TRBV2; J: TRBJ2-5; DNA: TGTGCCAGCAGTGTCGGGACTAGCTTCGAAGAGACCCAGTACTTC; CDR3: CASSVGTSFEETQYF
D: -; size: -; V: TRBV18; J: TRBJ2-5; DNA: TGTGCCAGCTCACCCACCAGGGAGGGGGAAGAGACCCAGTACTTC; CDR3: CASSPTREGEETQYF
D: TRBD2; size: few; V: TRBV28; J: TRBJ2-7; DNA: TGTGCCAGCAGTTTAGGGTATAGCGGGAGTGTCGACGAGCAGTACTTC; CDR3: CASSLGYSGSVDEQYF
D: TRBD1; size: -; V: TRBV10-1; J: TRBJ2-1; DNA: TGCGCCAGCAGCGACGGGACAGGGGTCAATGAGCAGTTCTTC; CDR3: CASSDGTGVNEQFF
D: TRBD1; size: -; V: TRBV28; J: TRBJ1-3; DNA: TGTGCCAGCATTCAACAGGGGTCAGGAAACACCATATATTTT; CDR3: CASIQQGSGNTIYF
D: TRBD2; size: few; V: TRBV10-2; J: TRBJ2-2; DNA: TGCGCCAGCAAGCTAGCGGGACCCGGGGAGCTGTTTTTT; CDR3: CASKLAGPGELFF
D: -; size: -; V: TRBV9; J: TRBJ2-1; DNA: TGTGCCAGCAGCGCAAACAATGAGCAGTTCTTC; CDR3: CASSANNEQFF
D: -; size: few; V: TRBV29-1; J: TRBJ2-2; DNA: TGCAGCGTCGGTTCTTACACCGGGGAGCTGTTTTTT; CDR3: CSVGSYTGELFF
D: -; size: -; V: TRBV28; J: TRBJ1-2; DNA: TGTGCCAGCAGTGTCCAGGGGCCCTATGGCTACACCTTC; CDR3: CASSVQGPYGYTF
D: -; size: -; V: TRBV27; J: TRBJ1-2; DNA: TGTGCCAGCAGTTTACCCGGCGGGGGCGATGGCTACACCTTC; CDR3: CASSLPGGGDGYTF
D: TRBD1; size: -; V: TRBV28; J: TRBJ1-2; DNA: TGTGCCAGCAGTGCCGGGACAGGGGCGTATGGCTACACCTTC; CDR3: CASSAGTGAYGYTF
D: TRBD1; size: -; V: TRBV13; J: TRBJ1-3; DNA: TGTGCCAGCAGCTTAACAGGGGAAGGAAACACCATATATTTT; CDR3: CASSLTGEGNTIYF
D: -; size: -; V: TRBV19; J: TRBJ2-7; DNA: TGTGCCAGTAGTTCCCAGACAGGCCGCTCCTACGAGCAGTACTTC; CDR3: CASSSQTGRSYEQYF